The source of this T cell receptor beta chain is a study of a mutant IDH1 vaccine in newly diagnosed glioma. Regarding time point: week 23, last vaccination. A 20-mer mutant IDH1 peptide at 300 ug was injected subcutaneously with topical imiquimod. The method was immunoSEQ multiplex PCR; TCRdb's version includes in-frame clones alone and lacks a portion of them. This sample yields around 34,000 clones, of which roughly 81% are seen a single time; 5.1% belongs to the top ten. In regard to this clone: Its target is unknown.

The CDR3 covers 14 residues. The trim removed 6 bases at V and 6 bases at J, leaving 9 bases unmatched. Germline V gene lookup returns CDR1 MNHEY and CDR2 SVGAGI. The sequenced sample was PBMCs, obtained from a glioma patient whose treatment included an IDH1 peptide vaccine. This sequence joins TRBV6-5 and TRBJ2-3, with 7 bases matching TRBD2. This TCR was sampled from a man aged 35-49 years with glioma. CDR3 residues: CASSPTAGEDTQYF. CDR3 in DNA: TGTGCCAGCAGCCCCACCGCGGGAGAGGATACGCAGTATTTT.